The clone carrying this TCR beta chain was detected many times. What it recognizes is unknown. This CDR3 has 14 residues. Germline V gene lookup returns CDR1 KGHSY and CDR2 FQNENV. Trimming cost V 4 bases and J 4 bases; bases outside gene matches: 6. Separate cDNA molecules each had unique molecular identifiers attached to them. A single record per CDR3 protein comes from TCRdb applying MiXCR to the 5' RACE reads. The data contain approximately 28,000 distinct CDR3 sequences, around 5.5% of them singletons. This entry is derived from a study of early T cells in non-severe SARS-CoV-2 infection. Study overall: Unsorted whole blood bulk RNA was sequenced, with unpaired chains.

Overall study findings and caveats: Comparison of clonotypes with VDJdb favored anti-spike CD8 responses while missing private and CD4 specificities.

This sequence originates from an adult who was a healthcare worker with PCR-confirmed SARS-CoV-2 infection or an uninfected control (not recorded which). The rearrangement joins TRBV16 to TRBJ1-1; 7 bases are a match to TRBD1. Sequences were obtained from whole blood. The CDR3 DNA reads TGTGCCAGCAGCCTACAGGGACAGTCCACTGAAGCTTTCTTT. As protein: CASSLQGQSTEAFF. Based on the CDR3 plus reference TRBV16 and TRBJ1-1, the full variable domain is GEEVAQTPKHLVRGEGQKAKLYCAPIKGHSYVFWYQQVLKNEFKFLISFQNENVFDETGMPKERFSAKCLPNSPCSLEIQATKLEDSAVYFCASSLQGQSTEAFFGQGTRLTVV.